This T cell receptor (beta chain) was sequenced for a study of blood T cells in healthy people across ages. This clonotype was found a few times. A second PCR, run for about 7 to 11 cycles, used a sample-barcoded 5' primer plus a J-beta primer mix. TCRdb reprocessed the 5' RACE reads via MiXCR and lists one record per CDR3 protein. Of approximately 1.5 million distinct CDR3 sequences detected, almost 35% appear once; the ten largest clones hold about 11%. The length of the CDR3 is 14 residues. CDR1 is MNHNS and CDR2 is SASEGT in the germline V gene. V lost 11 bases to trimming and J lost 3 bases, with 17 bases between them.

The genes are TRBV6-1 and TRBJ1-5; possible D gene TRBD1, 5 bases. This receptor was identified in a woman aged 25 to 39 in good health. The sample was blood. The CDR3 spells CAAGRADNNQPQHF. The CDR3 coding sequence is TGTGCCGCGGGGCGCGCGGACAACAATCAGCCCCAGCATTTT.